This is a list of T cell receptor beta chains from one sample in a study of regulatory T cells in long-lasting Graves disease. TCRdb ran MiXCR on the multiplex PCR reads and lists one entry per CDR3 protein. The repertoire holds over 650,000 distinct CDR3 sequences, with 25% to 35% as singletons. Source: peripheral blood mononuclear cells (PBMCs), taken when the disease was refractory, from a patient treated with antithyroid drugs. These receptors all come from a female donor with Graves disease. The CDR3 runs from the conserved cysteine through the conserved F or W. A D gene is named only where the DNA matches it firmly. Clone size, where shown, is once, few, many, or a class for clones that have expanded.

>TRBJ1-2|-|-|TRBV30
TGTGCCTGGAGTCCCTCTGGGGAAGCCTATCGCTACACCTTC
CAWSPSGEAYRYTF
>TRBJ1-1|-|-|TRBV15
TGTGCCACCAGCAGACCTGGGACCTCGAACACTGAAGCTTTCTTT
CATSRPGTSNTEAFF
>TRBJ1-4|-|many|TRBV28
TGTGCCAGCAGTTTGAAAGGGGAACTGTTTTTT
CASSLKGELFF
>TRBJ1-6|-|few|TRBV6-1
TGTGCCAGCAGAGGGGGACATTTGGAGAATTCACCCCTCCACTTT
CASRGGHLENSPLHF
>TRBJ2-7|-|-|TRBV4-2
TGTGCCAGCAGCCAGGGGTCCGGGACGGACTCCTACGAGCAGTACTTC
CASSQGSGTDSYEQYF
>TRBJ1-1|-|-|TRBV29-1
TGCAGGATAAATGCCGGGCAGGGCCGCGCTTTCTTT
CRINAGQGRAFF
>TRBJ1-1|-|few|TRBV5-4
TGTGCCAGCAGCCAACTACAGACCCTGAACACTGAAGCTTTCTTT
CASSQLQTLNTEAFF
>TRBJ1-2|TRBD1|many|TRBV20-1
TGCAGTGCCGAAAGACAGGGGTATGGCTACACCTTC
CSAERQGYGYTF
>TRBJ2-2|-|-|TRBV28
TGTGCCAGCAGACAACAGGGTGGGGGCACCGGGGAGCTGTTTTTT
CASRQQGGGTGELFF
>TRBJ1-5|TRBD1|many|TRBV6-2/TRBV6-3
TGTGCCAGCAGTTATACCGGGACAGATCAGCCCCAGCATTTT
CASSYTGTDQPQHF
>TRBJ2-2|-|-|TRBV3-1
TGTGCCAGCAGCCAAAGGACAGAGAACACCGGGGAGCTGTTTTTT
CASSQRTENTGELFF
>TRBJ2-7|-|few|TRBV12-3/TRBV12-4
TGTGCCAGCAGTTTAGCGGGACGGAGCTCCTACGAGCAGTACTTC
CASSLAGRSSYEQYF
>TRBJ1-2|-|few|TRBV6-1
TGTGCCAGCAGGAGATATATAGGATCTAACTATGGCTACACCTTC
CASRRYIGSNYGYTF
>TRBJ1-5|TRBD1|many|TRBV12-3/TRBV12-4
TGTGCCAGCAGACTGAACCGGGACAGCCATCAGCCCCAGCATTTT
CASRLNRDSHQPQHF
>TRBJ2-5|TRBD1|-|TRBV19
TGTGCCAGTAGTATAGATAAGGGACAGCAAGAGACCCAGTACTTC
CASSIDKGQQETQYF
>TRBJ2-2|-|few|TRBV10-3
TGTGCCATCAGTGAGCAGGGGAGGGGCACCGGGGAGCTGTTTTTT
CAISEQGRGTGELFF
>TRBJ1-6|-|many|TRBV12-3/TRBV12-4
TGTGCCAGCTCCCAGGGAGGGAATTCACCCCTCCACTTT
CASSQGGNSPLHF
>TRBJ1-1|-|few|TRBV20-1
TGCAGTGCCAAGGCAAGGGACGCTGAAGCTTTCTTT
CSAKARDAEAFF
>TRBJ1-1|-|many|TRBV18
TGTGCCAGCTCACCAGGGATGGGTGTTGAGAACACTGAAGCTTTCTTT
CASSPGMGVENTEAFF
>TRBJ1-6|-|-|TRBV20-1
TGCAGTGCTAGTGAGGGTTCGGCGAGCTCCTATAATTCACCCCTCCACTTT
CSASEGSASSYNSPLHF
>TRBJ1-6|-|few|TRBV19
TGTACCAGTGGACTCTATAATTCACCCCTCCACTTT
CTSGLYNSPLHF
>TRBJ1-1|-|-|TRBV5-5
TGTGCCAGCAGCTATGGCGGGGGAAGTACTGAAGCTTTCTTT
CASSYGGGSTEAFF
>TRBJ1-4|-|-|TRBV7-9
TGTGCCAGCAGCTTCTACGCGGGGAAGGATAAAGAAAAACTGTTTTTT
CASSFYAGKDKEKLFF
>TRBJ1-1|TRBD1|-|TRBV13
TGTGCCAGCAGCTCACAGGGGGCGCGACTCACTGAAGCTTTCTTT
CASSSQGARLTEAFF
>TRBJ1-1|-|-|TRBV12-3/TRBV12-4
TGTGCCAGCAGTCTTCAGGGTCCCTCGGCTGAAGCTTTCTTT
CASSLQGPSAEAFF
>TRBJ1-4|-|many|TRBV27
TGTGCCAGCAGTCCCACCAAACTGAGTAGAGGTGAAAAACTGTTTTTT
CASSPTKLSRGEKLFF
>TRBJ1-2|TRBD1|few|TRBV5-6
TGTGCCAGCAGCTTGGACAGGGGAAACCTCTATGGCTACACCTTC
CASSLDRGNLYGYTF
>TRBJ2-5|-|many|TRBV20-1
TGCAGTGCTGCGGGACCTCTCCAAGAGACCCAGTACTTC
CSAAGPLQETQYF
>TRBJ1-2|-|-|TRBV6-5
TGTGCCAGCAGTTACGGACGAAGGGGCTACACCTTC
CASSYGRRGYTF
>TRBJ2-7|-|few|TRBV2
TGTGCCAGCAAAAAGGCGCAGGACCCCTACGAGCAGTACTTC
CASKKAQDPYEQYF
>TRBJ2-2|TRBD2|many|TRBV7-7
TGTGCCAGCAGCCCATCACCAGCGGGATCGGCCGGGGAGCTGTTTTTT
CASSPSPAGSAGELFF
>TRBJ1-5|TRBD1|few|TRBV7-2
TGTGCCAGCAGCTTGGGGACAGGGGACCCCCCCCCCCAGCATTTT
CASSLGTGDPPPQHF
>TRBJ2-2|-|-|TRBV5-1
TGCGCCAGCAGCCCCGGCACTTACGGCGGGGAGCTGTTTTTT
CASSPGTYGGELFF
>TRBJ1-6|TRBD1|many|TRBV20-1
TGCAGTGCTGGAGGACAGGGGGTGGATTCACCCCTCCACTTT
CSAGGQGVDSPLHF
>TRBJ1-5|-|-|TRBV6-1
TGTGCCAGCAGTGCCCGGGCGGGTCTCAGCAATCAGCCCCAGCATTTT
CASSARAGLSNQPQHF
>TRBJ2-5|TRBD1|few|TRBV7-6
TGTGCCAGCAGCCCCGACGGGGACAGGTCGCGGACCCAGTACTTC
CASSPDGDRSRTQYF
>TRBJ1-4|-|-|TRBV3-1
TGTGCCAGCAGCCTCAGGCGGGGGTCCGCAACTAATGAAAAACTGTTTTTT
CASSLRRGSATNEKLFF
>TRBJ2-5|-|many|TRBV11-1
TGTGCCAGCAGCCCCCGGGCTACCTACCAGGAGACCCAGTACTTC
CASSPRATYQETQYF
>TRBJ2-2|-|few|TRBV27
TGTGCCAGCAGCTTACGAGTGAACACCGGGGAGCTGTTTTTT
CASSLRVNTGELFF
>TRBJ2-7|TRBD1|-|TRBV7-9
TGTGCCAGCAGCCCCTATGGACAGGGGCTCTCCTACGAGCAGTACTTC
CASSPYGQGLSYEQYF